Below, 32 T cell receptor beta chains from the same sample are listed, as sequenced in a study of T cells in Graves' hyperthyroidism and ophthalmopathy (dated by TCRdb to the late 2010s). The library was prepared using multiplex PCR. Sequencing was carried out with an Illumina HiSeq 2000. The TCR beta CDR3 regions were amplified from RNA transcripts. For the first round of RT-PCR on the TCR CDR3, the HTBI primer set was used together with the Qiagen OneStep RT-PCR kit. TCRdb ran its own pipeline on the public reads, namely fastp trimming at Q25 and MiXCR clone calling, and kept in-frame beta chains. Rows are unified per CDR3 protein, each entry keeping the most common DNA and genes. A total of about 290,000 distinct CDR3 sequences appear in this sample, about a sixth of them only once. The ten largest clones capture over 45% of the sample. Sequencing used blood. The source of these receptors is a woman aged 60 to 75 with Graves' ophthalmopathy.

Points on this clonotype: With a much larger clone just one base away, this may be a read error. In this CDR3 the conserved last residue, phenylalanine or tryptophan, is missing, so a read error is likely. The chain has TRBV6-1 and TRBJ2-7, with 7 nucleotides matching TRBD2. The ends lost 6 bases at V and 4 bases at J; junction bases unmatched: 9. The germline V gene encodes CDR1 MNHNS and CDR2 SASEGT. The CDR3 spans 14 residues. CDR3 DNA: TGTGCCAGCAGCCCCGGCAGCGGGATATACGAGCAGTACTCC. Protein product: CASSPGSGIYEQYS.

In this sample, this clonotype turned up many times. The chain combines TRBV6-1 with TRBJ2-1; D is perhaps TRBD2 (6 bases). This CDR3 has 12 residues. Trimming pared 6 bases from V and 6 bases from J, leaving 9 bases between. Germline V gives CDR1 MNHNS, CDR2 SASEGT. CDR3 in amino acids: CASRSGLNEQFF. The CDR3 DNA is TGTGCCAGCAGATCGGGACTCAATGAGCAGTTCTTC.

This clonotype was observed at least ten times. The chain employs TRBV6-1 and TRBJ2-1; the D gene could be TRBD1 or TRBD2 (5 bases each). Germline V lookup: CDR1 MNHNS, CDR2 SASEGT. The CDR3 runs to 15 residues. Deletions cut 4 bases from V and 8 bases from J, with 18 bases between. CDR3 in DNA: TGTGCCAGCAGTGGACGACAGCGGACGGGGTATGAGCAGTTCTTC. Translation: CASSGRQRTGYEQFF.

This clonotype was seen a handful of times. The rearrangement links TRBV5-1 to TRBJ1-4; D possibly corresponds to TRBD1 (5 bases). The V end lost 1 base, the J end lost 4 bases, and 8 bases lay between the germline ends. The germline V gene has CDR1 SGHRS and CDR2 YFSETQ. This CDR3 spans 14 amino acids. CDR3 amino acids: CASSLSTVNEKLFF. CDR3 DNA sequence: TGCGCCAGCAGCTTGTCGACAGTTAATGAAAAACTGTTTTTT.

The chain combines TRBV9 with TRBJ2-1; 9 positions match TRBD1. J was trimmed by 12 bases and V by 0 bases; bases with no gene match: 10. Per the germline V gene, CDR1 is SGDLS and CDR2 is YYNGEE. This CDR3 is 15 amino acids long. CDR3 coding DNA: TGTGCCAGCAGCGTAGATGGACAGGGGAGTTCGAGGCAGTTCTTC. Translation gives CASSVDGQGSSRQFF.

This clonotype was counted only a few times. The V and J genes are TRBV12-3 or TRBV12-4 and TRBJ1-2; no clear D gene. The CDR3 loop spans 12 amino acids. The V gene lost 5 bases and the J gene lost 0 bases, with 4 bases spanning the gap. CDR3 sequence reads: CASSQTNYGYTF. The CDR3 nucleotides are TGTGCCAGCAGTCAAACTAACTATGGCTACACCTTC.

This clonotype turned up a few times. This sequence joins TRBV4-1 and TRBJ2-7, with D possibly called TRBD1 or TRBD2 (5 bases each). Trimming took 4 bases from V and 1 from J, leaving 20 bases between them. Per the germline V gene, CDR1 is MGHRA and CDR2 is YSYEKL. The CDR3 spans 17 residues. The CDR3 region has the DNA TGCGCCAGCAGCCTTGCGAGGGGCCCGGGACGGTCCTACGAGCAGTACTTC. Translation gives CASSLARGPGRSYEQYF.

The sample holds a few counts of this clonotype. The chain carries TRBV19 and TRBJ2-2, with 14 bases that match TRBD2. The CDR3 has 18 amino acids. Per the germline V gene, CDR1 is LNHDA and CDR2 is SQIVND (reference sequence). Losses at the gene ends were 4 bases for V and 0 bases for J; bases not matched to a gene: 4. The CDR3 sequence is CASSTGLAGGSNTGELFF. The CDR3 DNA reads as TGTGCCAGTAGTACCGGACTAGCGGGGGGCTCGAACACCGGGGAGCTGTTTTTT.

The gene calls are TRBV5-4 and TRBJ2-2; 9 nucleotides match TRBD1. J lost 4 bases, V lost 7 bases, and 20 bases had no gene match. The CDR3 covers 19 residues. CDR1 and CDR2 (germline): SGHNT, YYREEE (reference sequence). The CDR3 DNA follows: TGTGCCAGCGGCAAACAAAACCCAATTGAGACAGGGGGCACCGGGGAGCTGTTTTTT. Its protein product is CASGKQNPIETGGTGELFF. Variable domain in full (rest from reference TRBV5-4 and TRBJ2-2): ETGVTQSPTHLIKTRGQQVTLRCSSQSGHNTVSWYQQALGQGPQFIFQYYREEENGRGNFPPRFSGLQFPNYSSELNVNALELDDSALYLCASGKQNPIETGGTGELFFGEGSRLTVL.

The J gene is TRBJ2-3, the V gene TRBV7-2, with a weak D call TRBD2 (7 bases). The germline CDR1 and CDR2 sequences are SGHTA and FQGNSA. Deletions cut 5 bases from V and 5 bases from J, with 17 bases between. CDR3 length: 15 residues. CDR3 sequence (DNA): TGTGCCAGCAGCCTGAGGGGGGGGCGCTTAGATACGCAGTATTTT. Protein product: CASSLRGGRLDTQYF.

This clonotype was seen at least ten times. The CDR3, as DNA: TGTGCCAGCAGCTACGACACGGATGGTAGAACCTTC. The encoded protein is CASSYDTDGRTF. The V call is TRBV11-2, the J call TRBJ1-2; D is unresolved. Looked up from germline, CDR1 is SGHAT and CDR2 is FQNNGV. The CDR3 has 12 residues. V lost 4 bases and J lost 14, with 17 bases in between. The variable domain in full, completed from reference TRBV11-2 and TRBJ1-2, reads EAGVAQSPRYKIIEKRQSVAFWCNPISGHATLYWYQQILGQGPKLLIQFQNNGVVDDSQLPKDRFSAERLKGVDSTLKIQPAKLEDSAVYLCASSYDTDGRTFGSGTRLTVV.

This clonotype was picked up many times. CDR3 DNA: TGTGCCAGCAGCTATAACCCACCGACAGGGGGTGGGACTGAAGCTTTCTTT. Protein sequence: CASSYNPPTGGGTEAFF. The chain couples TRBV7-6 to TRBJ1-1; 9 positions agree with TRBD1. The V gene end was trimmed by 4 bases and the J gene end by 5 bases; junction bases not matched to a gene: 14. This CDR3 is 17 amino acids long. Germline V gene lookup returns CDR1 SGHVS and CDR2 FNYEAQ.

This clonotype was seen repeatedly, ten times or more. V gene TRBV20-1 combines with J gene TRBJ1-5; the match to TRBD1 covers 7 bases. Germline CDR1 reads DFQATT; CDR2 reads SNEGSKA (reference sequence). The CDR3 is 15 residues long. The trim removed 7 bases at V and 2 bases at J, leaving 11 bases unmatched. This CDR3 is CSVPGTARGNQPQHF. The CDR3 DNA reads as TGCAGTGTCCCCGGGACAGCTCGAGGCAATCAGCCCCAGCATTTT.

This clonotype was observed a handful of times. The chain carries TRBV19 and TRBJ1-2; D not resolved. CDR1 is LNHDA and CDR2 is SQIVND in the germline V gene (reference sequence). This CDR3 comprises 13 residues. The germline V and J ends were trimmed by 2 bases and 7 bases, with 11 bases remaining between them. The CDR3 reads CASSIRSGFGYTF. DNA of the CDR3: TGTGCCAGTAGTATAAGGTCGGGGTTTGGCTACACCTTC.

This clonotype was recorded at least ten times. J is TRBJ2-7 and V is TRBV12-3 or TRBV12-4; 14 nucleotides agree with TRBD2. After removal of 8 bases from V and 2 bases from J, the junction contained 11 bases not matched to a gene. This CDR3 is 17 amino acids long. CDR3 coding DNA: TGTGCCAGCGGTATCAGGACTAGCGGGAGGTCGACCTACGAGCAGTACTTC. It encodes CASGIRTSGRSTYEQYF.

The gene calls are TRBV6-1 and TRBJ1-1; unclear D gene. The CDR3 covers 16 residues. Germline V gene data show CDR1 as MNHNS and CDR2 as SASEGT. The V gene lost 0 bases and the J gene lost 0 bases, with 11 bases spanning the gap. CDR3 coding DNA: TGTGCCAGCAGTGAAGCAGGGCCACGGCTGAACACTGAAGCTTTCTTT. This codes for CASSEAGPRLNTEAFF.

The chain couples TRBV11-2 to TRBJ2-5; 10 bases are a match to TRBD2. The CDR3 runs to 17 residues. Germline trimming cut 1 base from V and 0 bases from J; bases unmatched to any gene: 5. In germline, CDR1 is SGHAT, CDR2 FQNNGV. The CDR3: CASSLVASGGHQETQYF. In DNA form, the CDR3 reads TGTGCCAGCAGCTTAGTCGCTAGCGGGGGCCACCAAGAGACCCAGTACTTC.

This clonotype was picked up a small number of times. The rearrangement uses TRBV7-6 and TRBJ2-5; 7 bases are a match to TRBD2. V shed 5 bases and J 5 bases; nucleotides not matched to a gene: 8. Germline V gene data show CDR1 as SGHVS and CDR2 as FNYEAQ. The CDR3 runs 14 residues. CDR3 protein: CASSPGLVEETQYF. The DNA for the CDR3 is TGTGCCAGCAGCCCTGGACTAGTTGAGGAGACCCAGTACTTC.

The rearrangement uses TRBV7-9 and TRBJ2-7; D may be TRBD1 or TRBD2 (6 bases each). Germline CDR1 and CDR2: SEHNR and FQNEAQ (reference sequence). The CDR3 sequence is 14 residues long. V lost 2 bases and J lost 2, with 10 bases in between. The chain's CDR3 is CASSLSGGPYEQYF. For the CDR3, the DNA is TGTGCCAGCAGCTTATCTGGGGGGCCCTACGAGCAGTACTTC.

The DNA of the CDR3 is TGTGCCATCAGTGAGTCGCCGGACGTAGCCTACAATGAGCAGTTCTTC. This encodes CAISESPDVAYNEQFF. The chain couples TRBV10-3 to TRBJ2-1; D is uncertain. The CDR3 extends over 16 amino acids. Trimming pared 0 bases from V and 2 bases from J, leaving 11 bases between. Germline CDR1 reads ENHRY; CDR2 reads SYGVKD.

This chain joins TRBV7-9 and TRBJ1-4; tentatively, D is TRBD1 (5 bases). Trimming cost V 1 base and J 7 bases, with 13 bases left between them. Germline V CDR1 and CDR2: SEHNR, FQNEAQ (reference sequence). The CDR3 is 15 amino acids. In nucleotides, the CDR3 is TGTGCCAGCAGCTTAGGGGGGACCAGCGGTGAAAAACTGTTTTTT. Translation: CASSLGGTSGEKLFF.

This clonotype was counted many times. The chain joins TRBV5-1 to TRBJ2-7, with 8 positions matching TRBD2. CDR3 length equals 14 residues. Germline CDR1 SGHRS, CDR2 YFSETQ. The trim removed 2 bases at V and 2 bases at J, leaving 3 bases unmatched. The CDR3 loop is CASSLAGEPYEQYF. CDR3 in DNA: TGCGCCAGCAGCTTAGCGGGAGAACCCTACGAGCAGTACTTC.

This clonotype was observed many times. This chain connects TRBV6-2 or TRBV6-3 to TRBJ1-5; 7 positions agree with TRBD1. CDR1 MNHEY and CDR2 SVGEGT come from the germline V gene. The CDR3 extends over 15 amino acids. V lost 4 bases and J lost 4; bases outside the gene matches: 7. The CDR3 sequence: CASSSRDRANQPQHF. CDR3 sequence (DNA): TGTGCCAGCAGTTCCAGGGACAGAGCTAATCAGCCCCAGCATTTT.

Concerning this clonotype itself: Its ends do not fully match the called genes, so a read error is possible. The chain has TRBV6-5 and TRBJ1-3; unclear D gene. The germline V gene has CDR1 MNHEY and CDR2 SVGAGI. The CDR3 runs 12 residues. CDR3 amino acids: CASSYPGNAIYF. The CDR3 bases are TGTGCCAGCAGTTACCCTGGAAACGCCATATATTTT.

The sample holds many counts of this clonotype. The CDR3 sequence: CASSLVAGSTEAFF. In DNA, the CDR3 is TGTGCCAGCAGCTTAGTGGCAGGGTCAACTGAAGCTTTCTTT. This chain joins TRBV11-2 and TRBJ1-1; TRBD1 is a possible D gene (5 bases). V was cut by 1 base and J by 5 bases, with 11 bases left in between. Germline V CDR1 and CDR2: SGHAT, FQNNGV. This CDR3 has 14 residues.

This clonotype has a count of ten or more. This sequence joins TRBV6-1 and TRBJ2-2; tentative D call: TRBD1 (6 bases). CDR3 length: 15 amino acids. Germline assignment: CDR1 MNHNS and CDR2 SASEGT. V lost 6 bases to trimming and J lost 0 bases, with 11 bases between them. The CDR3 DNA sequence: TGTGCCAGCAGGGTGGGACAATCGAACACCGGGGAGCTGTTTTTT. Protein sequence: CASRVGQSNTGELFF.

Concerning this clonotype: A much larger clone differs from this one at a single base, so this may be a read error. The J gene is TRBJ1-5, the V gene TRBV2; no clear D. V lost 5 bases and J lost 7, with 12 bases in between. This CDR3 has 13 residues. Germline V gives CDR1 SNHLY, CDR2 FYNNEI. The CDR3 region has the DNA TGTGCCAGCAGTCCCGCTGGTATCCAGCCCCAGCATTTT. Protein: CASSPAGIQPQHF.

The genes are TRBV19 and TRBJ1-5; 8 nucleotides match TRBD1. This CDR3 is built from 14 residues. With 7 bases clipped from V and 4 bases from J, the junction kept 6 bases outside the gene matches. In germline, CDR1 is LNHDA, CDR2 SQIVND (reference sequence). CDR3 sequence: CASKLQGVNQPQHF. DNA for the CDR3: TGTGCCAGTAAACTACAGGGGGTAAATCAGCCCCAGCATTTT.

V is TRBV19 and J is TRBJ1-5; D is possibly TRBD1 (5 bases). The CDR3 is 15 residues long. V lost 3 bases to trimming and J lost 1 base, with 10 bases between them. The germline V gene encodes CDR1 LNHDA and CDR2 SQIVND (reference sequence). The CDR3 region is CASSISAGSNQPQHF. The CDR3 DNA follows: TGTGCCAGTAGTATCTCGGCAGGGAGCAATCAGCCCCAGCATTTT.

This clonotype was picked up a small number of times. The chain joins TRBV5-1 to TRBJ2-2; unclear D gene. This CDR3 is built from 15 residues. V was pared by 3 bases and J by 6 bases, with 15 bases between. Germline CDR1 is SGHRS and CDR2 is YFSETQ. CDR3 in DNA: TGCGCCAGCAGCTCGGACGCTGGACGCCCCGGGGAGCTGTTTTTT. Amino acids: CASSSDAGRPGELFF. The full variable domain, rest sourced from reference TRBV5-1 and TRBJ2-2, is KAGVTQTPRYLIKTRGQQVTLSCSPISGHRSVSWYQQTPGQGLQFLFEYFSETQRNKGNFPGRFSGRQFSNSRSEMNVSTLELGDSALYLCASSSDAGRPGELFFGEGSRLTVL.

In this sample, this clonotype turned up many times. The chain carries TRBV10-3 and TRBJ2-1, with 13 bases aligning to TRBD2. This CDR3 has 17 amino acids. Germline V gene lookup returns CDR1 ENHRY and CDR2 SYGVKD. V shed 3 bases and J 5 bases; nucleotides not matched to a gene: 7. The CDR3 loop reads CAISDGLAGVGHNEQFF. The CDR3 nucleotides are TGTGCCATCAGTGACGGACTAGCGGGAGTTGGGCACAATGAGCAGTTCTTC.

The rearrangement uses TRBV5-4 and TRBJ2-7; 8 bases align to TRBD1. V was pared by 4 bases and J by 4 bases, with 10 bases of the junction left unmatched. Germline assignment: CDR1 SGHNT and CDR2 YYREEE (reference sequence). The CDR3 loop spans 15 amino acids. The CDR3 here is CASSPGQGIGYEQYF. The CDR3 coding sequence is TGTGCCAGCAGCCCTGGACAGGGTATAGGATACGAGCAGTACTTC. Full variable domain (missing parts from reference TRBV5-4 and TRBJ2-7): ETGVTQSPTHLIKTRGQQVTLRCSSQSGHNTVSWYQQALGQGPQFIFQYYREEENGRGNFPPRFSGLQFPNYSSELNVNALELDDSALYLCASSPGQGIGYEQYFGPGTRLTVT.